What follows describes a single T cell receptor beta chain. It lacks a known antigen. No much larger clone is present one base from it, and per-base qualities are unavailable. This entry comes from a study of shared T cell receptors in the human thymus (dated by TCRdb to 2020 to 2022). For the study in its entirety: The study investigated the way shared, self-reactive T-cell receptor alpha chains are produced in the human thymus.

The library was generated by the immunoSEQ multiplex PCR assay. The table comes from immuneACCESS by way of TCRdb, which keeps in-frame sequences with V and J called. Part of the clones is missing from these tables; in studies checked, under half for an unresolved V gene and the rest for unknown reasons. This sample holds 600,000 to 900,000 clones; approximately 85% were observed only once. The leading ten clones occupy roughly 0.01% of the sample. These data were likewise used in another study, on human thymus T cells. According to the second study: The donors were immunologically healthy infants in Finland who had open corrective cardiac surgery for congenital heart defects. Thymus tissue was collected as surgical resects that were removed during corrective cardiac surgery. Biased V and J gene segment usage appeared to be present in both thymic and peripheral blood repertoires. The related research reported highly overlapping thymic TCR repertoires among unrelated individuals. The study used fewer than ten infant thymus samples plus four related peripheral blood samples to characterize TCR alpha and beta repertoires. The cohort included 5 or 6 male and a couple of female infants, with donor ages spanning 7 to 244 days. Thymocytes were mechanically released from the tissue and were stored as pellets of roughly 9.5-34 million cells at -70 degrees C. A QIAsymphony instrument was used to extract genomic DNA from frozen cell pellets. The immunoSEQ multiplex PCR assay was used to amplify the TCRB and TCRAD loci from a standardized amount of quality-controlled genomic DNA. The V(D)J region was spanned by amplicons of a length sufficient to cover the CDR3 and to identify V and J genes. Amplicon sequencing was performed on an Illumina platform through the commercial immunoSEQ service. Primer bias and sequencing errors were corrected as previously described, and TCRAD and TCRB were defined on the basis of the IMGT database. Repertoires were analysed with immunoSEQ Analyzer 3.0 and VDJTools, covering basic statistics, V/J segment usage, diversity estimates, rarefaction and pairwise overlap. Diversity was estimated using the Chao1, ChaoE, Efron-Thisted, Shannon and inverse Simpson indices, and was also estimated on datasets down-sampled to the size of the smallest sample. Repertoire overlap was assessed by strict matching of CDR3 nucleotide sequence, V gene and J gene, and clustering was done by Jaccard-based multidimensional scaling. On average, approximately 800,000 unique TCRB clonotypes were obtained from thymus samples, compared with about 84,000 from blood samples.

Sequencing input: thymocytes. This sequence originates from a girl less than two years old with a congenital heart defect. Donor details come from another sample of the same person, matched by shared clones.

The CDR3 protein: CASSAIAGQGEGWTDTQYF. The DNA sequence follows: TGTGCCAGCAGCGCGATAGCGGGACAGGGGGAAGGTTGGACAGATACGCAGTATTTT. The rearranged chain carries TRBV28 and TRBJ2-3, with 11 bases matching TRBD1. For this chain, trimming is 6 bases at the V end and 3 bases at the J end, and the number of junction bases without a gene match is 17. For CDR1 and CDR2, the germline V gene lists MDHEN and SYDVKM. The CDR3 numbers 19 residues from cysteine through phenylalanine. Just CDR3 DNA is preserved here, 57 bases in frame from base 1.